This TCR beta chain was identified during a study of blood T cells in healthy people across ages. This clonotype was counted between two and nine times. The CDR3 contains 15 residues. The germline V gene encodes CDR1 LGHNA and CDR2 YNFKEQ. V gave up 0 bases and J gave up 4 bases, with 10 bases separating them. A J-beta primer mix and a sample-barcoded 5' primer were used in a second PCR of roughly 6 to 11 cycles. Via MiXCR, TCRdb re-called the 5' RACE reads, giving one row per CDR3 protein. The repertoire has 800,000 to 950,000 distinct CDR3 sequences, roughly 29% of them found once; the top ten carry more than 8.5%. These data were likewise used in another study, on T cells of mothers and their children. That investigation notes: An overlap that was slightly higher, though non-significant, was seen in related mother-child pairs versus unrelated pairs.

The source material was blood. The V call is TRBV4-2, the J call TRBJ1-5, with D unclear. This clonotype originated in a woman in her thirties or forties in good health. CDR3: CASSQDRVRNQPQHF. For the CDR3, the DNA is TGTGCCAGCAGCCAAGATCGGGTACGAAATCAGCCCCAGCATTTT.